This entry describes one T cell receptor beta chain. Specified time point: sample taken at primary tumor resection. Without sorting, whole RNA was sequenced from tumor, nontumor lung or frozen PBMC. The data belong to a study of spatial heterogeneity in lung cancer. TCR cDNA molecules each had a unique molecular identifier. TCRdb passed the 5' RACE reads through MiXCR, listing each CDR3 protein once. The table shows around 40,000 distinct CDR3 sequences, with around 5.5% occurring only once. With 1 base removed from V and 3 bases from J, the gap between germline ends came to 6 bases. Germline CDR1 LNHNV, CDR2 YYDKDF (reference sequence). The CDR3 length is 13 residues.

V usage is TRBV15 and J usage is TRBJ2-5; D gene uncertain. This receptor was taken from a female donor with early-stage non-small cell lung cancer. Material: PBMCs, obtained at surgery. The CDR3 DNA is TGTGCCACCAGCAGAGGTTCAGAAGAGACCCAGTACTTC. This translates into CATSRGSEETQYF. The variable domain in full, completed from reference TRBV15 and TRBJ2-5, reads DAMVIQNPRYQVTQFGKPVTLSCSQTLNHNVMYWYQQKSSQAPKLLFHYYDKDFNNEADTPDNFQSRRPNTSFCFLDIRSPGLGDTAMYLCATSRGSEETQYFGPGTRLLVL.